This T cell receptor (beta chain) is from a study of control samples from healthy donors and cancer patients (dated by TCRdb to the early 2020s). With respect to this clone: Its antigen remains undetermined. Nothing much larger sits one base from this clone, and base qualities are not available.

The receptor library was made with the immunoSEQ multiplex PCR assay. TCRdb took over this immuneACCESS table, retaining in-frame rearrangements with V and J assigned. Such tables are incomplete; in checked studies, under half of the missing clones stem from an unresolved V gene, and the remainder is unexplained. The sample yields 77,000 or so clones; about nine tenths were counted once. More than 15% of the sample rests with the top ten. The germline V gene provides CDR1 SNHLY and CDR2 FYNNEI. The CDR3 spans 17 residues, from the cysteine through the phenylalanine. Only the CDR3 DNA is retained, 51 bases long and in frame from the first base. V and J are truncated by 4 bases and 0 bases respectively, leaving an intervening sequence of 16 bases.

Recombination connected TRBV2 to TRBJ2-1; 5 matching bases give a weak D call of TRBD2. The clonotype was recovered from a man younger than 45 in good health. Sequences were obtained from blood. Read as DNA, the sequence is TGTGCCAGCAGTGCAAGGTTTTTGGCGGGCTCCTACAATGAGCAGTTCTTC. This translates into CASSARFLAGSYNEQFF.